One T cell receptor (beta chain) is described in this entry. Its antigen is still unknown. Ophthalmopathy was moderately-to-severely active, CAS at least 3, NOSPECS at least 4, lasting under 3 months. There are 15 residues in the CDR3. V lost 0 bases, J lost 3 bases, and 3 bases stayed unmatched. The germline CDR1 and CDR2 sequences are MNHEY and SVGAGI. TCR beta CDR3 regions were amplified from RNA transcripts. Second-round multiplex PCR came after a first-round RT-PCR that employed HTBI primers. TCRdb re-analysed the multiplex PCR reads in MiXCR, keeping a single row per CDR3 protein. The sample consists of about 740,000 distinct CDR3 sequences, 35% to 50% of them appearing once. This sample was included in a study of Graves' ophthalmopathy and Graves' hyperthyroidism. Across the whole study: Investigators collected peripheral blood at initial diagnosis, before any treatment was given. Study outcomes and limitations: Built on 13 signatures, a model told ophthalmopathy apart from stable hyperthyroidism with 85% to 90% sensitivity and 75% to 82% specificity.

Sequencing was performed on peripheral blood. The receptor comes from an adult man with Graves' ophthalmopathy. The genes are TRBV6-5 and TRBJ2-7, with TRBD1 identical over 9 bases. In DNA form, the CDR3 reads TGTGCCAGCAGTTACTCCCCGGACAGGGGCTACGAGCAGTACTTC. It yields the protein CASSYSPDRGYEQYF.